The rows below give T cell receptor beta chains drawn from one sample of a study of blood T cell repertoires in COVID-19. Some clones are missing from TCRdb's copy, which holds only in-frame ones; the method was immunoSEQ multiplex PCR. The sample consists of 110,000 to 150,000 clones, over 75% of them appearing once. Material: peripheral blood. These receptors were obtained from a woman aged 60-75 years with active COVID-19. CDR3s include the opening cysteine and the closing phenylalanine or tryptophan. Fields, in order: D gene, J gene, clone size, V gene, CDR3 DNA, CDR3 protein. D genes are given only for firm matches. Clone size is not always given. Where it is, it says once, few, many or a class for expanded clones.

TRBD1,TRBJ1-3,-,TRBV4-2,TGTGCCAGCAGCCAGGACGGCAGGGGGCTAAGAAACACCATATATTTT,CASSQDGRGLRNTIYF
-,TRBJ1-1,-,TRBV15,TGTGCCACCAGCTCTGCAGGGTTCCCTGAAGCTTTCTTT,CATSSAGFPEAFF
TRBD1,TRBJ1-5,-,TRBV18,TGTGCCAGCTCACCAGAGACAGGGGTTCTTCCCCAGCATTTT,CASSPETGVLPQHF
TRBD2,TRBJ2-7,-,TRBV6-5,TGTGCCAGCAGGACCCCTAGCGGGAAGTCCGAGCAGTACTTC,CASRTPSGKSEQYF
TRBD2,TRBJ2-1,-,TRBV7-9,TGTGCCAGCAGCTTCAGGACTAGCGGGAGAGGCTCCTACAATGAGCAGTTCTTC,CASSFRTSGRGSYNEQFF
TRBD2,TRBJ2-1,few,TRBV2,TGTGCCAGCAGTGATAGTAGCGGGAGGCTGGCTGAGCAGTTCTTC,CASSDSSGRLAEQFF
-,TRBJ2-3,-,TRBV14,TGTGCCAGCAGCCAAGTTTCTAGCGACATGGTAGATACGCAGTATTTT,CASSQVSSDMVDTQYF
TRBD1,TRBJ1-3,-,TRBV10-3,TGTGCCATCAGTGCAGGGGGCACAGGAAACACCATATATTTT,CAISAGGTGNTIYF
-,TRBJ1-6,-,TRBV15,TGTGCCACCAGCAGCCTCTCCCTCGCGATTCGTAATTCACCCCTCCACTTT,CATSSLSLAIRNSPLHF
TRBD2,TRBJ2-1,-,TRBV7-3,TGTGCCAGCAGCCCTCTAGCGGGATTCCCCTACAATGAGCAGTTCTTC,CASSPLAGFPYNEQFF
TRBD2,TRBJ2-1,-,TRBV19,TGTGCCAGTAGTATAGATCCCCTCCCGGGACTAGCAATGGATGAGCAGTTCTTC,CASSIDPLPGLAMDEQFF
-,TRBJ2-1,-,TRBV7-2,TGTGCCAGCAGCCCGGACTCTACCCGCAATGAGCAGTTCTTC,CASSPDSTRNEQFF
TRBD1,TRBJ1-2,-,TRBV7-3,TGTGCCAGCAGCCCAAACGCAGGGGGAGGCTACACCTTC,CASSPNAGGGYTF
TRBD2,TRBJ2-1,-,TRBV5-4,TGTGCCAGCAGCTTGGGGGGGGGCTCCTACAATGAGCAGTTCTTC,CASSLGGGSYNEQFF
-,TRBJ1-1,-,TRBV7-9,TGTGCCAGCAGCTTGGACAGACCAAGGTATTTTGAAGCTTTCTTT,CASSLDRPRYFEAFF
TRBD1,TRBJ1-1,-,TRBV24-1,TGTGCCACCAGTGACCCCGGACAGGCGAATGAAGCTTTCTTT,CATSDPGQANEAFF
TRBD1,TRBJ1-1,-,TRBV29-1,TGCAGCGTTGGGGCAGGGGGCGCGTATAGGTCGGTCACTGAAGCTTTCTTT,CSVGAGGAYRSVTEAFF
TRBD2,TRBJ2-7,-,TRBV6-6,TGTGCCAGCAGTTACTCGATTGGCGGGAGTCGAGCCGAGCAGTACTTC,CASSYSIGGSRAEQYF
-,TRBJ2-2,-,TRBV11-1,TGTGCCAGCAGCCAAACAGGGATGAACACCGGGGAGCTGTTTTTT,CASSQTGMNTGELFF
TRBD1,TRBJ1-5,-,TRBV6-2/TRBV6-3,TGTGCCAGCAGCCGGGGACAGGGGACGCGGATAGGTCAGCCCCAGCATTTT,CASSRGQGTRIGQPQHF
-,TRBJ2-3,-,TRBV6-1,TGTGCCAGCAGTGAAGGGAGGGGAGATACGCAGTATTTT,CASSEGRGDTQYF
TRBD1,TRBJ2-7,-,TRBV5-4,TGTGCCAGCAGACAATATACCCCAGGGGGAAGTGAGCAGTACTTC,CASRQYTPGGSEQYF
TRBD2,TRBJ2-7,once,TRBV18,TGTGCCAGCTCACCACCTACTAGCGTCCACGAGCAGTACTTC,CASSPPTSVHEQYF
-,TRBJ2-7,-,TRBV6-2/TRBV6-3,TGTGCCAGCAGTCATAACTCGTTCGTGGAGCAGTACTTC,CASSHNSFVEQYF
TRBD2,TRBJ2-1,-,TRBV18,TGTGCCAGCTCACCAGGGACTAGCGGACTCAATGAGCAGTTCTTC,CASSPGTSGLNEQFF
TRBD1,TRBJ1-1,-,TRBV6-5,TGTGCCAGCGGAAGGGACAGGCTGAACACTGAAGCTTTCTTT,CASGRDRLNTEAFF
TRBD2,TRBJ2-1,-,TRBV12-3/TRBV12-4,TGTGCCAGCACCACGACTAGCACTAATGAGCAGTTCTTC,CASTTTSTNEQFF
-,TRBJ2-3,-,TRBV27,TGTGCCAGCAGTTTCTCTGGACCAGGGGTGGGCACAGATACGCAGTATTTT,CASSFSGPGVGTDTQYF
TRBD2,TRBJ2-1,-,TRBV28,TGTGCCAGCCTAGCCCCCGGCGGGAGAGTAGGTGAGCAGTTCTTC,CASLAPGGRVGEQFF
-,TRBJ1-1,-,TRBV15,TGTGCCACCAGCACCAGGTTCCAGAACACTGAAGCTTTCTTT,CATSTRFQNTEAFF
TRBD1,TRBJ2-2,-,TRBV5-1,TGCGCCAGCAGCTTGGACAGGGGGGTTTTCGGGGAGCTGTTTTTT,CASSLDRGVFGELFF
TRBD1,TRBJ2-2,-,TRBV9,TGTGCCAGCAGCTGGACCCGGGACAGTCACACCGGGGAGCTGTTTTTT,CASSWTRDSHTGELFF